Listed below are T cell receptor beta chains from one sample, sequenced in a study of response to subunit inactivated influenza vaccine. Via MiXCR, TCRdb re-called the RT-PCR reads, giving one row per CDR3 protein. The repertoire holds 500,000 to 750,000 distinct CDR3 sequences, with 11% to 15% as singletons. The sample consisted of PBMCs from blood, taken 12 days after vaccination. All receptors come from a man aged 45-65 years who received an inactivated influenza vaccine. Each CDR3 is given with its conserved first and last residue. A D gene is named only where the DNA matches it firmly. Clone sizes are given selectively: once, few, many, or a class where the clone is expanded.

d_call | clone_size | j_call | v_call | cdr3_aa | cdr3_nt
. | . | TRBJ2-7 | TRBV20-1 | CSARDRGAYEQYF | TGCAGTGCTAGAGATCGAGGGGCCTACGAGCAGTACTTC
. | few | TRBJ2-7 | TRBV7-2 | CASSPVGGGTYEQYF | TGTGCCAGCAGCCCAGTCGGGGGCGGAACCTACGAGCAGTACTTC
TRBD2 | many | TRBJ2-2 | TRBV20-1 | CSASLRGGDTGELFF | TGCAGTGCTAGTTTGCGGGGGGGAGACACCGGGGAGCTGTTTTTT
. | . | TRBJ1-1 | TRBV5-5 | CASSLAGGQGINTEAFF | TGTGCCAGCAGCTTGGCAGGAGGGCAGGGTATAAACACTGAAGCTTTCTTT
TRBD2 | once | TRBJ2-2 | TRBV12-3/TRBV12-4 | CASSRSGGARTGELFF | TGTGCCAGCAGCCGGAGCGGGGGAGCAAGGACCGGGGAGCTGTTTTTT
TRBD2 | . | TRBJ2-1 | TRBV20-1 | CSARPRGGQTYNEQFF | TGCAGTGCTAGACCCCGGGGGGGACAAACCTACAATGAGCAGTTCTTC
TRBD2 | many | TRBJ2-7 | TRBV20-1 | CSAKGLAGSYEQYF | TGCAGTGCTAAGGGACTAGCGGGCTCCTACGAGCAGTACTTC
. | . | TRBJ1-6 | TRBV7-2 | CASSFNSVTSPLHF | TGTGCCAGCAGCTTTAACAGCGTGACTTCACCCCTCCACTTT
. | . | TRBJ2-5 | TRBV12-3/TRBV12-4 | CASRAGGPRETQYF | TGTGCCAGCAGAGCCGGGGGCCCTAGGGAGACCCAGTACTTC
TRBD2 | . | TRBJ2-1 | TRBV12-3/TRBV12-4 | CASTPVGRANNEQFF | TGTGCCAGCACCCCGGTCGGGAGGGCCAACAATGAGCAGTTCTTC
. | few | TRBJ2-7 | TRBV28 | CASDGARGRIYEQYF | TGTGCCAGCGATGGAGCCCGGGGGCGCATTTACGAGCAGTACTTC
TRBD1 | . | TRBJ2-2 | TRBV24-1 | CATGGTGGPGELFF | TGTGCCACCGGTGGGACAGGAGGACCCGGGGAGCTGTTTTTT
TRBD1 | many | TRBJ1-1 | TRBV11-1 | CASGTGQGNTEAFF | TGTGCCAGCGGGACAGGGCAAGGGAACACTGAAGCTTTCTTT
. | . | TRBJ1-6 | TRBV11-2 | CASSLSRQYNSPLHF | TGTGCCAGCAGCTTGTCCAGACAGTATAATTCACCCCTCCACTTT
. | few | TRBJ2-7 | TRBV6-1 | CASSLGLRGLYEQYF | TGTGCCAGCAGCCTAGGACTAAGGGGTCTCTACGAGCAGTACTTC
. | many | TRBJ1-1 | TRBV11-1 | CASSLRRVNQLMNTEAFF | TGTGCCAGCAGCTTACGAAGGGTAAACCAACTAATGAACACTGAAGCTTTCTTT
. | few | TRBJ2-5 | TRBV2 | CASSSIQETQYF | TGTGCCAGCAGTTCGATACAAGAGACCCAGTACTTC
. | . | TRBJ1-6 | TRBV14 | CASSPGIRSYNSPLHF | TGTGCCAGCAGCCCCGGCATAAGGTCCTATAATTCACCCCTCCACTTT